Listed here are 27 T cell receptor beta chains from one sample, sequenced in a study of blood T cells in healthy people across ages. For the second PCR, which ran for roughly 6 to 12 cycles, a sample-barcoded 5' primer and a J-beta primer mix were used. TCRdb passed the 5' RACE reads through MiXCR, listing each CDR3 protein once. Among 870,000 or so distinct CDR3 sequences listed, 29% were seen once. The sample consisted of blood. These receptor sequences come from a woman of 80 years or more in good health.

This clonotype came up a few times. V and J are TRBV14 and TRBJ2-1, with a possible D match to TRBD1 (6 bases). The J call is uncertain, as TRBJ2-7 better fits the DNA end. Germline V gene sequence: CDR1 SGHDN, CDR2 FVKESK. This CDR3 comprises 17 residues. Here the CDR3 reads CASSLLQGRLTYNEQYF. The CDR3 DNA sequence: TGTGCCAGCAGTCTCTTACAGGGACGCTTAACCTACAATGAGCAGTACTTC.

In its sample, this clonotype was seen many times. The CDR3 coding sequence is TGTGCCAGCCGCGCCTCGCGGGGCACAGATACGCAGTATTTT. Its translation is CASRASRGTDTQYF. V gene TRBV4-2 combines with J gene TRBJ2-3; D may be TRBD2 (5 bases). Deletions cut 8 bases from V and 1 base from J, with 13 bases between. Germline CDR1 LGHNA, CDR2 YNFKEQ. The CDR3 runs to 14 residues.

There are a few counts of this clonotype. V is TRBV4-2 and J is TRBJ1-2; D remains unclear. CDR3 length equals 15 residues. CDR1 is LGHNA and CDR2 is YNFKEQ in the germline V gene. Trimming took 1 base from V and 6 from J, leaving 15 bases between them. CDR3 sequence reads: CASSQVGDKPHGYTF. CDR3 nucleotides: TGTGCCAGCAGCCAAGTGGGCGACAAACCGCATGGCTACACCTTC.

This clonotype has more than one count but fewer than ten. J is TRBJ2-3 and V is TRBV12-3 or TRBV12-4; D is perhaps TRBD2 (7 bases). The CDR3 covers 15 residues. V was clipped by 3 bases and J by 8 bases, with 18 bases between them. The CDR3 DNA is TGTGCCAGCAGTTTGGTGGCGGGGGCCTTGGGTACGCAGTATTTT. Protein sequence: CASSLVAGALGTQYF.

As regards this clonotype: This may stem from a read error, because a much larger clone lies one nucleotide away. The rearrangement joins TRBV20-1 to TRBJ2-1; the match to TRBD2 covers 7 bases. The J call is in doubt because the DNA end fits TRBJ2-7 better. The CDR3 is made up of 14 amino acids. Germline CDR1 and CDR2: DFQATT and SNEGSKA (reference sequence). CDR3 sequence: CSASLGGSYNEQYV. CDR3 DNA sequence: TGCAGTGCTAGTCTCGGGGGGTCCTACAATGAGCAGTACGTC.

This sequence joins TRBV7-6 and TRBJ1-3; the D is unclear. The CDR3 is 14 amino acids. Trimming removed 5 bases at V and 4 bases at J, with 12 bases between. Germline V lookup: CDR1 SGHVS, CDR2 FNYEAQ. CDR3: CASSPSGLGNTIYF. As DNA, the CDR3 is TGTGCCAGCAGCCCATCGGGTTTAGGAAACACCATATATTTT.

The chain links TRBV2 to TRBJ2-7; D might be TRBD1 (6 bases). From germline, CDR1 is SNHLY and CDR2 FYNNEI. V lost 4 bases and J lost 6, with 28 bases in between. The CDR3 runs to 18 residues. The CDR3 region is CASSASGAYAPLSGEQYF. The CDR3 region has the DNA TGTGCCAGCAGTGCGTCAGGGGCTTATGCCCCCCTCTCGGGCGAGCAGTACTTC.

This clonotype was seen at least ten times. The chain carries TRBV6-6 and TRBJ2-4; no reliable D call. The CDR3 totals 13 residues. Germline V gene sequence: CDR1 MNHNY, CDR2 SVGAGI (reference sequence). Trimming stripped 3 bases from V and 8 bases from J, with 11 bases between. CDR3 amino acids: CASSYSGRDIQYF. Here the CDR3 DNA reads TGTGCCAGCAGTTATTCCGGGCGAGACATTCAGTACTTC.

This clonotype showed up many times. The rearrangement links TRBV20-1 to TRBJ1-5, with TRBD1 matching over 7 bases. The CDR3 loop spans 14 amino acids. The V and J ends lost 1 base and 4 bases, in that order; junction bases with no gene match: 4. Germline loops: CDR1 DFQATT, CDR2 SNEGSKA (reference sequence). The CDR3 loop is CSARGNRGNQPQHF. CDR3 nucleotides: TGCAGTGCTAGAGGGAACAGGGGTAATCAGCCCCAGCATTTT.

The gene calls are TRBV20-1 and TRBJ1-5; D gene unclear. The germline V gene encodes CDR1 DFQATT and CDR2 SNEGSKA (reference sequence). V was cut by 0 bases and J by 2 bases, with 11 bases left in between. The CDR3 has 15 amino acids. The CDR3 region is CSAREGSRGNQPQHF. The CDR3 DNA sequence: TGCAGTGCTAGAGAAGGGAGTCGGGGCAATCAGCCCCAGCATTTT.

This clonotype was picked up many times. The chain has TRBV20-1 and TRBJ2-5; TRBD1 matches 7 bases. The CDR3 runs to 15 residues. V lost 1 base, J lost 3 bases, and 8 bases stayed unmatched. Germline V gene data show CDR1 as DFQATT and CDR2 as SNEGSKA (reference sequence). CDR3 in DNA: TGCAGTGCTAGAGTTACAGGGGTATCGAAAGAGACCCAGTACTTC. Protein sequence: CSARVTGVSKETQYF.

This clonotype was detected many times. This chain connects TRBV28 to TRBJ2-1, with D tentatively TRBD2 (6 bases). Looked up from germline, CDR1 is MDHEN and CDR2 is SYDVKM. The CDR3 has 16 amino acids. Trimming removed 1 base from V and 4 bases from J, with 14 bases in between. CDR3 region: CASSLFRRGSYNEQFF. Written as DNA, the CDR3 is TGTGCCAGCAGTTTATTTCGGCGGGGTTCTTACAATGAGCAGTTCTTC.

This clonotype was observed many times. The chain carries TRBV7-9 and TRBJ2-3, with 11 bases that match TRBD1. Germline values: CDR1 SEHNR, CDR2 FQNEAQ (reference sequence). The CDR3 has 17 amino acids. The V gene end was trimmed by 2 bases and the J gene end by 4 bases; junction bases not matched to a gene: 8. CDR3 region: CASSLRLGTGGADTQYF. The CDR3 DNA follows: TGTGCCAGCAGCTTACGGCTAGGGACAGGGGGAGCAGATACGCAGTATTTT.

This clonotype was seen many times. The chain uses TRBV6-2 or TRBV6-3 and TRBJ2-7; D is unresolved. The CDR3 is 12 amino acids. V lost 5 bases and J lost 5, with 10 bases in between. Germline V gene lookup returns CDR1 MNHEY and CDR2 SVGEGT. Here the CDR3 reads CASSRPSNEQYF. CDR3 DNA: TGTGCCAGCAGTCGACCCTCGAACGAGCAGTACTTC.

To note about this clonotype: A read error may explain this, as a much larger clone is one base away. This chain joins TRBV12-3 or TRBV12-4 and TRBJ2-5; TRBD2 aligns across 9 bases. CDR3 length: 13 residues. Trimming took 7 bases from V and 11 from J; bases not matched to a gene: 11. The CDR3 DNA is TGTGCCAGCACTCCTGGGCGGGGGGGCCAGCAGTACTTC. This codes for CASTPGRGGQQYF.

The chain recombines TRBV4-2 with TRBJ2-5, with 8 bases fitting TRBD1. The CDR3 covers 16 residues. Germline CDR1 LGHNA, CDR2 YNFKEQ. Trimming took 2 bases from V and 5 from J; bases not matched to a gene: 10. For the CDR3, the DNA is TGTGCCAGCAGCCAAACAGGGGGGATTAGTTGGGAGACCCAGTACTTC. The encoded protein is CASSQTGGISWETQYF.

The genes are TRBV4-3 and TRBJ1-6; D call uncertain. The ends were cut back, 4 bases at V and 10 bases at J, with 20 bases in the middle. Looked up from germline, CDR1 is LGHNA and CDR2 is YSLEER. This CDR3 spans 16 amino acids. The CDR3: CASSPRIVGIQSPLHF. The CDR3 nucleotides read TGCGCCAGCAGCCCAAGAATCGTAGGGATCCAATCACCCCTCCACTTT.

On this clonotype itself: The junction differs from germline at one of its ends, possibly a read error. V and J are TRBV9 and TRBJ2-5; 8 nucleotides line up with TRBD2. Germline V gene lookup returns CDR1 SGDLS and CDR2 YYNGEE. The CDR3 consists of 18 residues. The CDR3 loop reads CANSTNQISGRYQETQYF. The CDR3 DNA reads TGTGCCAACAGCACCAATCAGATAAGCGGGAGATACCAAGAGACCCAGTACTTC. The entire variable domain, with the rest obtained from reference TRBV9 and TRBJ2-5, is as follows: DSGVTQTPKHLITATGQRVTLRCSPRSGDLSVYWYQQSLDQGLQFLIQYYNGEERAKGNILERFSAQQFPDLHSELNLSSLELGDSALYFCANSTNQISGRYQETQYFGPGTRLLVL.

The CDR3 DNA is TGCAGTGCCCCAACAGGGGGGGTTTATCAGCCCCAGCATTTT. This encodes CSAPTGGVYQPQHF. The V and J genes are TRBV20-1 and TRBJ1-5; the match to TRBD1 covers 8 bases. This CDR3 spans 14 amino acids. Losses at the gene ends were 6 bases for V and 5 bases for J; bases not matched to a gene: 9. Germline CDR1 is DFQATT and CDR2 is SNEGSKA (reference sequence).

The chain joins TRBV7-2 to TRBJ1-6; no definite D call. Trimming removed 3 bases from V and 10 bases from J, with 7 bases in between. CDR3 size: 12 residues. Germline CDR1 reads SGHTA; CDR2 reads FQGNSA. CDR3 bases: TGTGCCAGCAGCTTCACAGAATCACCCCTCCACTTT. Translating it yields CASSFTESPLHF.

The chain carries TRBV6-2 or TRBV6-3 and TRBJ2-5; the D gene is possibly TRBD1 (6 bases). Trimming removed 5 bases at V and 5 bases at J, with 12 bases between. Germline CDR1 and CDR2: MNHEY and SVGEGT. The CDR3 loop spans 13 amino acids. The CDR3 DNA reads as TGTGCCAGCAGTCAACAGGGTTACGAGACCCAGTACTTC. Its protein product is CASSQQGYETQYF.

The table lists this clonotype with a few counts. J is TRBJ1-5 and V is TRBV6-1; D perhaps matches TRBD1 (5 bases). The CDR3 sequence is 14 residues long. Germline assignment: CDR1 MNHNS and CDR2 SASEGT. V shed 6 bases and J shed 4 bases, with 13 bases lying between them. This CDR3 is CASRSDSVNQPQHF. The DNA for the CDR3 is TGTGCCAGCAGATCCGACAGTGTTAATCAGCCCCAGCATTTT.

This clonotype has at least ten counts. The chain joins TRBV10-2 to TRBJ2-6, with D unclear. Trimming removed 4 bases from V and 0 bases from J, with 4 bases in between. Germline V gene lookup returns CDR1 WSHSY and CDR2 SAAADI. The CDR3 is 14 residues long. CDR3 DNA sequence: TGCGCCAGCAGTGGAGTCTCTGGGGCCAACGTCCTGACTTTC. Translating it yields CASSGVSGANVLTF.

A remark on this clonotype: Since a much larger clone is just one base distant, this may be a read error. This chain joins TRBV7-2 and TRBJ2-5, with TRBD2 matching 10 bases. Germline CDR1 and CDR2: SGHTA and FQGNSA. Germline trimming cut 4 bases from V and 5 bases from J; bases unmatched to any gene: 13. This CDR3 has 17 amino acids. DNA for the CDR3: TGTGCCAGCAGCTGTAAAACTAGCGGGGATCCGGAGGAGACCCAGTACTTC. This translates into CASSCKTSGDPEETQYF.

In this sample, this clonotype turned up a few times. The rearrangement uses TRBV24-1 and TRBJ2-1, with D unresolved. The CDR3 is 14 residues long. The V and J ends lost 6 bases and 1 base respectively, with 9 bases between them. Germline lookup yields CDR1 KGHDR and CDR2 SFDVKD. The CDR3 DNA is TGTGCCACCAGTCGCTCTAATTCCTACAATGAGCAGTTCTTC. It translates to CATSRSNSYNEQFF.

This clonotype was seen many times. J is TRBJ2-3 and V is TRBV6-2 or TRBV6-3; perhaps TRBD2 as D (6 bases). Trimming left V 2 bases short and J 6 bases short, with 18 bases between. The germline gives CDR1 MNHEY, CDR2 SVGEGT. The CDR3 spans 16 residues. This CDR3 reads CASSYVAALMGDTQYF. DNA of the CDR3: TGTGCCAGCAGTTACGTAGCGGCCTTGATGGGCGATACGCAGTATTTT.

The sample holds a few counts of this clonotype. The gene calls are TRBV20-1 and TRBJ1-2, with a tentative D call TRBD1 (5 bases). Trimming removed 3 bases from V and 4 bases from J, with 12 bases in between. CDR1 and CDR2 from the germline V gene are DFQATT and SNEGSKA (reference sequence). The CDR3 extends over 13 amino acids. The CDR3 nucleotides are TGCAGTGCTAGGGTCAGGGTAACCTATGGCTACACCTTC. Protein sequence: CSARVRVTYGYTF.